The 5 T cell receptor beta chains presented below share a single source sample, sequenced in a study of OX40 agonist ivuxolimab in advanced cancers. Method: immunoSEQ multiplex PCR; TCRdb's copy keeps in-frame clones and lacks some. The table has 50,000 to 65,000 clones, just under 90% seen once. The sequencing here drew on CD4+ or CD8+ T cells sorted from blood, taken in a trial of the OX40 agonist ivuxolimab. Receptors originate from an adult with an advanced solid tumor such as melanoma, head and neck, liver or kidney cancer.

The CDR3 reads CASSDPARGNEQFF. CDR3 coding DNA: TGTGCCAGCAGTGATCCCGCGAGAGGCAATGAGCAGTTCTTC. This chain links TRBV6-1 with TRBJ2-1; the D is unclear. Germline V gives CDR1 MNHNS, CDR2 SASEGT. The CDR3 is 14 amino acids. V lost 3 bases, J lost 6 bases, and 12 bases lay in between.

The chain recombines TRBV6-1 with TRBJ1-1, with a weak D call TRBD1 (5 bases). In germline, CDR1 is MNHNS, CDR2 SASEGT. Between the trimmed V and J ends, which lost 8 bases and 1 base, there was a span of 14 bases. CDR3 size: 14 residues. CDR3 amino acids: CASPRDSWNTEAFF. Written as DNA, the CDR3 is TGTGCCAGCCCGAGAGACAGCTGGAACACTGAAGCTTTCTTT.

The chain is built from TRBV5-6 and TRBJ2-5; either TRBD1 or TRBD2 may fit D (6 bases each). CDR3 size: 15 residues. Deletions cut 4 bases from V and 2 bases from J, with 15 bases between. Germline CDR1 reads SGHDT; CDR2 reads YYEEEE. The CDR3 sequence is CASSPLGGGQETQYF. CDR3 DNA sequence: TGTGCCAGCAGCCCCCTCGGGGGCGGTCAAGAGACCCAGTACTTC.

The J gene is TRBJ1-2, the V gene TRBV19; D gene ambiguous. Germline-derived CDR1 and CDR2 are LNHDA and SQIVND (reference sequence). Deletions cut 0 bases from V and 5 bases from J, with 10 bases between. The length of the CDR3 is 14 residues. The CDR3 region is CASSIDLDGYGYTF. The CDR3 nucleotides are TGTGCCAGTAGTATAGACCTTGACGGGTATGGCTACACCTTC. Full variable domain (outside the CDR3, taken from reference TRBV19 and TRBJ1-2): DGGITQSPKYLFRKEGQNVTLSCEQNLNHDAMYWYRQDPGQGLRLIYYSQIVNDFQKGDIAEGYSVSREKKESFPLTVTSAQKNPTAFYLCASSIDLDGYGYTFGSGTRLTVV.

This rearrangement joins TRBV19 to TRBJ2-5; 8 bases agree with TRBD2. The J segment lost 5 bases and the V segment lost 5 bases, leaving 10 bases of the junction unmatched. Germline V gene data show CDR1 as LNHDA and CDR2 as SQIVND (reference sequence). This CDR3 spans 15 amino acids. The CDR3 is CASSPMDTGGETQYF. DNA for the CDR3: TGTGCCAGTAGTCCCATGGACACGGGAGGGGAGACCCAGTACTTC.